This T cell receptor (beta chain) stems from a study of CD8 T cells in Susac syndrome. In the multiple sclerosis control group, patients were treatment-naive and had stable or active relapsing-remitting disease. FACS was used to enrich TEMRA cells, whereas the CD8+ and CD4+ T cells were obtained by negative isolation. With random hexamers, reverse transcription was performed on roughly 0.45 to 1 ug of RNA. The CDR3 of TCR beta was amplified by immunoSEQ multiplex PCR across 54 Vbeta and 13 Jbeta. TCRdb recomputed calls from the immunoSEQ multiplex PCR reads with MiXCR, one row per CDR3 protein. The sample lists over 350,000 distinct CDR3 sequences; about 85% were seen once. The sequencing sample was made of CD8+ T cells from PBMCs. The source is a human donor with multiple sclerosis.

The CDR3 sequence: CASSSAGTSQETQYF. CDR3 in DNA: TGTGCCAGCAGCAGCGCCGGGACTAGTCAGGAGACCCAGTACTTC. The rearrangement uses TRBV11-1 and TRBJ2-5, with 8 bases fitting TRBD2. J was trimmed by 5 bases and V by 5 bases; bases with no gene match: 10. The CDR3 is made up of 15 amino acids. The V gene's germline CDR1 is SGHAT and CDR2 FQDESV (reference sequence).